Shown below are 24 T cell receptor beta chains from a single sample sequenced in a study of T cell changes during pregnancy in multiple sclerosis (dated by TCRdb to about 2019). Receptors were amplified or captured by the immunoSEQ multiplex PCR assay. Imported from immuneACCESS, the table was reduced by TCRdb to in-frame sequences with V and J called. These copies leave out some clones; in studies compared against another copy, an unresolved V gene accounts for under half, and the cause of the remainder is not known. In this sample the table shows some 28,000 clones, roughly 92% of which occur a single time. Around 0.71% of the sample is in the top ten clones. The sequencing here drew on CD4+ T cells from peripheral blood mononuclear cells, taken in the first trimester of pregnancy. The receptors here all came from a female donor with multiple sclerosis, enrolled in a pregnancy study.

The CDR3 region has the DNA TGCGCCAGCAGCTTGGGGACAGCTAACTATGGCTACACCTTC. Translation gives CASSLGTANYGYTF. The V and J genes are TRBV5-1 and TRBJ1-2; D might be TRBD1 (6 bases). CDR3 length equals 14 residues. Trimming removed 0 bases at V and 0 bases at J, with 6 bases between. Germline V gives CDR1 SGHRS, CDR2 YFSETQ.

This clone occurred once. This chain uses TRBV10-1 with TRBJ2-1, with D perhaps TRBD1 (6 bases). Germline V gives CDR1 WNHNN, CDR2 SYGVQD (reference sequence). Deletions cut 6 bases from V and 0 bases from J, with 15 bases between. This CDR3 has 16 residues. CDR3 loop: CASSTETGSSYNEQFF. CDR3 sequence (DNA): TGCGCCAGCAGCACCGAAACAGGGAGCTCCTACAATGAGCAGTTCTTC.

The rearrangement joins TRBV5-4 to TRBJ2-7, with D possibly being TRBD1 (6 bases). The germline gives CDR1 SGHNT, CDR2 YYREEE (reference sequence). Trimming left V 4 bases short and J 7 bases short, with 12 bases between. The CDR3 sequence is 12 residues long. CDR3 in DNA: TGTGCCAGCAGCCTTCGAGGGACAGAGCAGTACTTC. It codes for CASSLRGTEQYF.

V is TRBV5-6 and J is TRBJ1-2; weak D call: TRBD1 (6 bases). Trimming removed 4 bases from V and 5 bases from J, with 21 bases in between. This CDR3 contains 16 residues. Per germline, CDR1 SGHDT and CDR2 YYEEEE. The CDR3: CASSRGGFRGGYGYTF. The CDR3 bases are TGTGCCAGCAGCCGGGGGGGCTTCAGGGGTGGGTATGGCTACACCTTC. Filled out from reference TRBV5-6 and TRBJ1-2, the complete variable domain reads DAGVTQSPTHLIKTRGQQVTLRCSPKSGHDTVSWYQQALGQGPQFIFQYYEEEERQRGNFPDRFSGHQFPNYSSELNVNALLLGDSALYLCASSRGGFRGGYGYTFGSGTRLTVV.

The chain couples TRBV11-2 to TRBJ2-3; tentative D call: TRBD2 (5 bases). Trimming removed 8 bases from V and 3 bases from J, with 12 bases in between. The CDR3 is 13 residues long. Germline V lookup: CDR1 SGHAT, CDR2 FQNNGV. This CDR3 is CASRASGTDTQYF. CDR3 in DNA: TGTGCCAGCCGTGCTTCGGGAACAGATACGCAGTATTTT.

Written as DNA, the CDR3 is TGTGCCAGTACCATACAGGGGGGAACTGAAGCTTTCTTT. This gives the protein CASTIQGGTEAFF. This rearrangement joins TRBV19 to TRBJ1-1; 8 nucleotides agree with TRBD1. Trimming took 7 bases from V and 5 from J; bases not matched to a gene: 6. Germline V gene sequence: CDR1 LNHDA, CDR2 SQIVND (reference sequence). This CDR3 comprises 13 residues. Filled out from reference TRBV19 and TRBJ1-1, the complete variable domain reads DGGITQSPKYLFRKEGQNVTLSCEQNLNHDAMYWYRQDPGQGLRLIYYSQIVNDFQKGDIAEGYSVSREKKESFPLTVTSAQKNPTAFYLCASTIQGGTEAFFGQGTRLTVV.

The gene calls are TRBV2 and TRBJ1-2, with D unresolved. V was cut by 9 bases and J by 4 bases, with 18 bases left in between. CDR1 and CDR2 from the germline V gene are SNHLY and FYNNEI. This CDR3 is 14 amino acids long. The CDR3 region is CASRKGGDGYGYTF. The CDR3, as DNA: TGTGCCAGTCGAAAGGGAGGTGACGGCTATGGCTACACCTTC.

V gene TRBV18 combines with J gene TRBJ2-4; 10 positions match TRBD1. J gave up 6 bases and V 0 bases, and 2 bases lay outside the gene matches. Germline V gene data show CDR1 as KGHSH and CDR2 as LQKENI. The CDR3 runs 15 residues. The CDR3 DNA follows: TGTGCCAGCTCACCACCGGGACAGGGGTTAAACATTCAGTACTTC. Translating gives CASSPPGQGLNIQYF. The full variable domain, with the rest looked up from reference TRBV18 and TRBJ2-4, is NAGVMQNPRHLVRRRGQEARLRCSPMKGHSHVYWYRQLPEEGLKFMVYLQKENIIDESGMPKERFSAEFPKEGPSILRIQQVVRGDSAAYFCASSPPGQGLNIQYFGAGTRLSVL.

This chain connects TRBV15 to TRBJ1-4; TRBD1 might be the D (5 bases). Germline CDR1 and CDR2: LNHNV and YYDKDF (reference sequence). The V and J ends lost 0 bases and 4 bases respectively, with 9 bases between them. The CDR3 is 15 amino acids. For the CDR3, the DNA is TGTGCCACCAGCAGAGATGGCAGGGTTAATGAAAAACTGTTTTTT. Translating it yields CATSRDGRVNEKLFF.

The genes are TRBV11-2 and TRBJ1-1, with 7 positions matching TRBD1. There are 17 residues in the CDR3. In germline, CDR1 is SGHAT, CDR2 FQNNGV. The trim removed 5 bases at V and 2 bases at J, leaving 14 bases unmatched. Written as DNA, the CDR3 is TGTGCCAGCAGCCGACAGGGAGGTGGAAGGGTTAACACTGAAGCTTTCTTT. This encodes CASSRQGGGRVNTEAFF.

V usage is TRBV9 and J usage is TRBJ2-7; unclear D gene. Per germline, CDR1 SGDLS and CDR2 YYNGEE. The CDR3 is made up of 14 amino acids. V gave up 1 base and J gave up 0 bases, with 8 bases separating them. Written as DNA, the CDR3 is TGTGCCAGCAGCGTAATCGCGAGCTCCTACGAGCAGTACTTC. It encodes CASSVIASSYEQYF.

The chain is built from TRBV6-6 and TRBJ1-2; 9 bases map to TRBD1. The trim removed 1 base at V and 2 bases at J, leaving 2 bases unmatched. CDR3 length: 15 residues. Germline V gene data show CDR1 as MNHNY and CDR2 as SVGAGI (reference sequence). CDR3 protein: CASSYYGQGNYGYTF. The CDR3 DNA follows: TGTGCCAGCAGTTACTATGGACAGGGGAACTATGGCTACACCTTC.

The rearrangement uses TRBV5-1 and TRBJ2-5; D possibly corresponds to TRBD1 (6 bases). Trimming stripped 4 bases from V and 5 bases from J, with 15 bases between. Germline V gene sequence: CDR1 SGHRS, CDR2 YFSETQ. CDR3 size: 14 residues. The CDR3 sequence: CASSETGSGETQYF. CDR3 DNA: TGCGCCAGCAGCGAAACAGGGTCTGGGGAGACCCAGTACTTC.

The rearrangement joins TRBV7-2 to TRBJ1-1; D might be TRBD1 (5 bases). CDR3 length: 15 residues. Per the germline V gene, CDR1 is SGHTA and CDR2 is FQGNSA. V lost 2 bases to trimming and J lost 1 base, with 11 bases between them. In DNA, the CDR3 is TGTGCCAGCAGCTTAATGGGACTGCAGAACACTGAAGCTTTCTTT. Translated, it gives CASSLMGLQNTEAFF.

This chain connects TRBV9 to TRBJ1-3; D call uncertain. This CDR3 is 15 amino acids long. The germline V gene encodes CDR1 SGDLS and CDR2 YYNGEE. V dropped 2 bases and J dropped 0 bases, with 9 bases sitting between them. The CDR3 spells CASSVRHDSGNTIYF. In DNA form, the CDR3 reads TGTGCCAGCAGCGTCCGACACGACTCTGGAAACACCATATATTTT.

This rearrangement joins TRBV5-1 to TRBJ2-1; 16 bases line up with TRBD2. Germline trimming cut 2 bases from V and 10 bases from J; bases unmatched to any gene: 3. In germline, CDR1 is SGHRS, CDR2 YFSETQ. This CDR3 has 15 amino acids. CDR3 coding DNA: TGCGCCAGCAGCTTCGCGGGACTAGCGGGGGGGGAGCAGTTCTTC. Translated: CASSFAGLAGGEQFF.

The chain is built from TRBV5-1 and TRBJ1-6; TRBD1 matches 10 bases. Germline CDR1 and CDR2: SGHRS and YFSETQ. The CDR3 runs to 17 residues. The ends lost 4 bases at V and 3 bases at J; junction bases unmatched: 7. Written as DNA, the CDR3 is TGCGCCAGCAGCCCTTCCGGGACAGGGGACTATAATTCACCCCTCCACTTT. Its protein is CASSPSGTGDYNSPLHF. Supplemented by reference TRBV5-1 and TRBJ1-6, the full variable domain reads KAGVTQTPRYLIKTRGQQVTLSCSPISGHRSVSWYQQTPGQGLQFLFEYFSETQRNKGNFPGRFSGRQFSNSRSEMNVSTLELGDSALYLCASSPSGTGDYNSPLHFGNGTRLTVT.

This chain joins TRBV29-1 and TRBJ2-5, with 8 bases that match TRBD2. In germline, CDR1 is SQVTM, CDR2 ANQGSEA. The CDR3 is 16 amino acids. V was clipped by 1 base and J by 9 bases; unmatched bases: 16. The CDR3 coding sequence is TGCAGCGTTGAAGTGGGGGGTGAGGGGTCCGGGAGGGCCCAGTACTTC. It encodes CSVEVGGEGSGRAQYF.

The V and J genes are TRBV6-1 and TRBJ2-7; 7 nucleotides line up with TRBD1. Germline CDR1 and CDR2: MNHNS and SASEGT. The length of the CDR3 is 14 residues. Losses at the gene ends were 5 bases for V and 7 bases for J; bases not matched to a gene: 11. CDR3 region: CASSSRGQFLEQYF. The CDR3 DNA sequence: TGTGCCAGCAGTTCCCGGGGACAGTTTTTGGAGCAGTACTTC.

This rearrangement joins TRBV18 to TRBJ2-1, with a tentative D call TRBD2 (7 bases). Germline V lookup: CDR1 KGHSH, CDR2 LQKENI. This CDR3 region has 16 residues. V shed 2 bases and J shed 6 bases, with 17 bases lying between them. The CDR3 DNA reads TGTGCCAGCTCACCAACGGGCTGGGGGGGCTCCAATGAGCAGTTCTTC. Translating gives CASSPTGWGGSNEQFF.

This chain joins TRBV6-5 and TRBJ2-2, with TRBD2 matching 9 bases. This CDR3 is 14 amino acids long. With 8 bases clipped from V and 5 bases from J, the junction kept 6 bases outside the gene matches. Germline CDR1 and CDR2: MNHEY and SVGAGI. The CDR3 region is CASWERGVTGELFF. CDR3 DNA: TGTGCCAGCTGGGAGCGGGGGGTGACCGGGGAGCTGTTTTTT.

The table lists this clone with a count of one. The rearrangement uses TRBV18 and TRBJ2-1; 10 bases agree with TRBD1. CDR1 KGHSH and CDR2 LQKENI come from the germline V gene. Losses at the gene ends were 3 bases for V and 4 bases for J; bases not matched to a gene: 6. The CDR3 length is 16 residues. The CDR3 nucleotides read TGTGCCAGCTCACCTCCCGGGACAGGGGCGTACAATGAGCAGTTCTTC. Translated: CASSPPGTGAYNEQFF.

The rearrangement links TRBV28 to TRBJ1-1; weak D call: TRBD1 (6 bases). There are 11 residues in the CDR3. CDR1 MDHEN and CDR2 SYDVKM come from the germline V gene. With 2 bases removed from V and 8 bases from J, the gap between germline ends came to 6 bases. The CDR3: CASSLGQEAFF. For the CDR3, the DNA is TGTGCCAGCAGTTTAGGACAGGAAGCTTTCTTT.

The chain employs TRBV7-8 and TRBJ1-6; D is unresolved. Germline values: CDR1 SGHVS, CDR2 FQNEAQ. V dropped 1 base and J dropped 7 bases, with 5 bases sitting between them. The CDR3 sequence is 13 residues long. CDR3 region: CASSLVQNSPLHF. In DNA, the CDR3 is TGTGCCAGCAGCTTAGTTCAGAATTCACCCCTCCACTTT.